Below are 12 T cell receptor beta chains sequenced from a single sample in a study of OX40 agonist ivuxolimab in advanced cancers. The method was the immunoSEQ multiplex PCR assay. The source is immuneACCESS, and TCRdb retained only in-frame sequences with V and J called. Part of the clones is not carried over; for the studies checked, unresolved V genes explain less than half of this, and the remainder is unexplained. Counted in this sample were about 130,000 clones; 90% to 95% of them appeared once. The ten biggest clones cover approximately 1% of the sample. The sequencing used CD4+ or CD8+ T cells sorted from blood, collected in a trial of the OX40 agonist ivuxolimab. These receptors came from an adult with an advanced solid tumor such as melanoma, head and neck, liver or kidney cancer.

The J gene is TRBJ2-1, the V gene TRBV7-2, with TRBD2 as a possible D gene (6 bases). Germline assignment: CDR1 SGHTA and CDR2 FQGNSA. CDR3 length: 15 amino acids. Trimming stripped 4 bases from V and 5 bases from J, with 15 bases between. The CDR3 is CASSSTAGPNNEQFF. The CDR3 DNA reads TGTGCCAGCAGCTCCACAGCGGGCCCAAACAATGAGCAGTTCTTC.

The rearrangement uses TRBV10-3 and TRBJ2-3, with no clear D. Trimming removed 0 bases from V and 6 bases from J, with 4 bases in between. The germline CDR1 and CDR2 sequences are ENHRY and SYGVKD. The CDR3 covers 12 residues. As DNA, the CDR3 is TGTGCCATCAGTGAGTCGCTGGATACGCAGTATTTT. It yields the protein CAISESLDTQYF.

This chain's CDR3 is CASSLRASGSSYNEQFF. CDR3 in DNA: TGTGCCAGCAGCTTACGGGCTAGCGGAAGCTCCTACAATGAGCAGTTCTTC. V is TRBV7-6 and J is TRBJ2-1; 7 bases are shared with TRBD2. The J segment lost 0 bases and the V segment lost 2 bases, leaving 7 bases of the junction unmatched. The germline CDR1 and CDR2 sequences are SGHVS and FNYEAQ. CDR3 length: 17 amino acids.

This clone was detected only a few times. The chain has TRBV28 and TRBJ2-3; 8 bases map to TRBD2. J lost 4 bases, V lost 10 bases, and 10 bases had no gene match. The CDR3 is made up of 14 amino acids. Germline V lookup: CDR1 MDHEN, CDR2 SYDVKM. The CDR3 sequence is CATAAGLGPDTQYF. The CDR3 nucleotides are TGTGCCACCGCTGCGGGACTAGGACCAGATACGCAGTATTTT.

This chain uses TRBV7-9 with TRBJ1-2; D possibly corresponds to TRBD1 (6 bases). The CDR3 totals 14 residues. Between the trimmed V and J ends, which lost 5 bases and 4 bases, there was a span of 14 bases. Germline CDR1 is SEHNR and CDR2 is FQNEAQ (reference sequence). Here the CDR3 reads CASSPLGGPYGYTF. The CDR3 DNA reads TGTGCCAGCAGCCCGCTTGGGGGCCCCTATGGCTACACCTTC.

This sequence joins TRBV5-1 and TRBJ2-5; unclear D gene. V gave up 6 bases and J gave up 7 bases, with 10 bases separating them. CDR1 is SGHRS, CDR2 YFSETQ, per germline. This CDR3 contains 11 residues. The CDR3 sequence: CASTLIGTQYF. In DNA, the CDR3 is TGCGCCAGCACCCTGATCGGGACCCAGTACTTC.

This sequence joins TRBV7-8 and TRBJ2-1; 14 bases align to TRBD2. CDR1 is SGHVS, CDR2 FQNEAQ, per germline. With V trimmed by 4 bases and J by 6 bases, 8 bases remained unmatched. The CDR3 totals 17 residues. CDR3 in amino acids: CASSSGLAGGLGNEQFF. The DNA for the CDR3 is TGTGCCAGCAGCTCCGGACTAGCGGGAGGACTGGGCAATGAGCAGTTCTTC.

The chain employs TRBV12-1 and TRBJ2-7; TRBD2, the D gene given by the table, was not confirmed from the DNA. TRBV12-1 represents a pseudogene. The CDR3 has 16 amino acids. The CDR3 DNA reads TGTGCCAGCAGCCGAGGAGGGGGGGAATCTACTTACGAGCAGTACTTC. Translated: CASSRGGGESTYEQYF.

The J gene is TRBJ2-2, the V gene TRBV9; D gene unclear. Germline V gives CDR1 SGDLS, CDR2 YYNGEE. V was pared by 7 bases and J by 4 bases, with 11 bases between. CDR3 length: 13 amino acids. CDR3 loop: CASQSFGTGELFF. CDR3 in DNA: TGTGCCAGCCAGAGTTTTGGCACCGGGGAGCTGTTTTTT.

The rearrangement links TRBV18 to TRBJ2-7; 8 positions agree with TRBD2. V shed 5 bases, J shed 3 bases, and the junction held 9 bases outside the gene matches. The germline CDR1 and CDR2 sequences are KGHSH and LQKENI. The CDR3 loop spans 15 amino acids. The CDR3 protein is CASSTGAGDLYEQYF. The CDR3 nucleotides read TGTGCCAGCTCAACGGGAGCGGGGGACCTCTACGAGCAGTACTTC.

This chain uses TRBV28 with TRBJ1-2, with D hard to call. CDR1 and CDR2 from the germline V gene are MDHEN and SYDVKM. The CDR3 runs 13 residues. V was pared by 3 bases and J by 0 bases, with 5 bases between. The CDR3 is CASSFPANYGYTF. In nucleotides, the CDR3 is TGTGCCAGCAGTTTCCCCGCTAACTATGGCTACACCTTC.

As regards this clone: Relative to the germline gene, one junction end is altered; a read error may explain this. J is TRBJ1-3 and V is TRBV7-9; the match to TRBD1 covers 7 bases. The CDR3 totals 15 residues. Germline V lookup: CDR1 SEHNR, CDR2 FQNEAQ (reference sequence). CDR3 coding DNA: TGCGCCAGCAGCCAAGTCCACAGGGGCTTGGACACCATATATTTT. It codes for CASSQVHRGLDTIYF.